This entry lists 18 T cell receptor beta chains sequenced from one sample in a study of identical twins' blood T cells. TCRdb used MiXCR to reprocess the 5' RACE reads, holding one entry per CDR3 protein. The repertoire holds fewer than 450,000 distinct CDR3 sequences, with 25% to 35% as singletons. Sample: PBMCs. The receptors here all came from a woman between 18 and 55 years old in good health.

The genes are TRBV7-9 and TRBJ1-1; TRBD1 matches 7 bases. The CDR3 extends over 15 amino acids. Germline loops: CDR1 SEHNR, CDR2 FQNEAQ (reference sequence). The V segment lost 0 bases and the J segment 6 bases; nucleotides outside the gene matches: 7. The CDR3 nucleotides read TGTGCCAGCAGCTTAGCTTTCGGACAGGTACCTGAAGCTTTCTTT. Its protein is CASSLAFGQVPEAFF.

There are a few counts of this clonotype. The chain combines TRBV9 with TRBJ1-2; TRBD1 matches at 11 bases. Germline trimming cut 4 bases from V and 5 bases from J; bases unmatched to any gene: 7. Germline CDR1 reads SGDLS; CDR2 reads YYNGEE. This CDR3 is 15 amino acids long. CDR3 residues: CASSRDRGFFYGYTF. The CDR3 DNA reads as TGTGCCAGCAGCCGGGACAGGGGGTTTTTTTATGGCTACACCTTC.

This clonotype has a handful of counts. The chain carries TRBV24-1 and TRBJ2-1; 8 bases agree with TRBD1. Germline lookup yields CDR1 KGHDR and CDR2 SFDVKD. V lost 3 bases to trimming and J lost 7 bases; unmatched junction nucleotides: 7. The CDR3 is 15 amino acids. The CDR3: CATSDTGTGRNEQFF. CDR3 DNA: TGTGCCACCAGTGATACCGGGACAGGCCGAAATGAGCAGTTCTTC.

The CDR3 region has the DNA TGTGCCAGCAGCTTACCGACAATCTCTGGAAACACCATATATTTT. Protein sequence: CASSLPTISGNTIYF. The chain carries TRBV7-9 and TRBJ1-3; D is unresolved. Germline V gene sequence: CDR1 SEHNR, CDR2 FQNEAQ (reference sequence). The length of the CDR3 is 15 residues. Trimming left V 2 bases short and J 0 bases short, with 8 bases between.

This clonotype has ten or more counts. V and J are TRBV2 and TRBJ2-2, with D uncertain. Per germline, CDR1 SNHLY and CDR2 FYNNEI. This CDR3 has 15 amino acids. The V end lost 6 bases, the J end lost 0 bases, and 11 bases lay between the germline ends. CDR3 residues: CASRLGASNTGELFF. CDR3 in DNA: TGTGCCAGCAGGCTTGGAGCATCGAACACCGGGGAGCTGTTTTTT.

This clonotype occurred a few times. This sequence joins TRBV12-3 or TRBV12-4 and TRBJ1-5; D is ambiguous. There are 13 residues in the CDR3. V was cut by 2 bases and J by 7 bases, with 9 bases left in between. The CDR3 region is CASSLRQDQPQHF. Here the CDR3 DNA reads TGTGCCAGCAGTTTAAGACAAGACCAGCCCCAGCATTTT.

This clonotype was seen a handful of times. The rearrangement uses TRBV29-1 and TRBJ2-3, with 9 bases identical to TRBD1. Trimming at V came to 4 bases and at J to 3 bases, leaving 8 bases not matched to a gene. This CDR3 has 15 amino acids. Germline V gene sequence: CDR1 SQVTM, CDR2 ANQGSEA. The CDR3 loop reads CSVGGQGGLTDTQYF. The CDR3 bases are TGCAGCGTTGGGGGACAGGGTGGGTTAACAGATACGCAGTATTTT.

J is TRBJ1-6 and V is TRBV6-2 or TRBV6-3; maybe TRBD1 (6 bases). CDR3 size: 15 residues. CDR1 is MNHEY, CDR2 SVGEGT, per germline. V was pared by 2 bases and J by 7 bases, with 12 bases between. The CDR3 region is CASSYHHRENSPLHF. CDR3 DNA: TGTGCCAGCAGTTACCACCACAGGGAGAATTCACCCCTCCACTTT.

V and J are TRBV25-1 and TRBJ1-5; D might be TRBD1 (5 bases). CDR1 and CDR2 (germline): MGHDK, SYGVNS. V was clipped by 6 bases and J by 5 bases, with 17 bases between them. The CDR3 runs to 15 residues. CDR3 nucleotide sequence: TGTGCCAGCAGAAGAGCGGGGGGTATCGATCAGCCCCAGCATTTT. Residues: CASRRAGGIDQPQHF.

This sequence joins TRBV29-1 and TRBJ2-2; tentative D call: TRBD2 (6 bases). The CDR3 has 17 amino acids. Per the germline V gene, CDR1 is SQVTM and CDR2 is ANQGSEA. Trimming removed 0 bases at V and 2 bases at J, with 16 bases between. The CDR3, as DNA: TGCAGCGTTGAAGATGGGGGGTTGACAGATAACACCGGGGAGCTGTTTTTT. It is translated as CSVEDGGLTDNTGELFF.

This clonotype turned up a few times. The rearrangement uses TRBV27 and TRBJ1-6, with D possibly matching TRBD1 (5 bases). CDR1 and CDR2 from the germline V gene are MNHEY and SMNVEV (reference sequence). The CDR3 totals 12 residues. The germline V and J ends were trimmed by 5 bases and 9 bases, with 8 bases remaining between them. CDR3 loop: CASSEGSSPLHF. In nucleotides, the CDR3 is TGTGCCAGCAGTGAGGGGAGTTCACCCCTCCACTTT.

The chain has TRBV19 and TRBJ1-1, with 7 bases matching TRBD1. J was trimmed by 5 bases and V by 4 bases; bases with no gene match: 10. The CDR3 consists of 15 residues. The V gene's germline CDR1 is LNHDA and CDR2 SQIVND (reference sequence). The CDR3 region has the DNA TGTGCCAGTAGTAAGGTTCCACAGGGGCGGACTGAAGCTTTCTTT. It encodes CASSKVPQGRTEAFF.

This clonotype was recorded at least ten times. The chain combines TRBV11-3 with TRBJ1-4; D is possibly TRBD1 (5 bases). There are 14 residues in the CDR3. V was shortened by 4 bases and J by 5 bases, with 11 bases between the two germline ends. CDR1 and CDR2 (germline): SGHNT, YENEEA. CDR3 in amino acids: CASSSRDGNEKLFF. The CDR3 DNA reads as TGTGCCAGCAGCTCCCGGGACGGGAATGAAAAACTGTTTTTT.

Ten or more counts support this clonotype. The CDR3 region has the DNA TGTGCCAGCAGCGTGCGACAGGGACCTAATGAAAAACTGTTTTTT. Protein: CASSVRQGPNEKLFF. The chain couples TRBV14 to TRBJ1-4, with 7 bases aligning to TRBD1. This CDR3 spans 15 amino acids. V lost 5 bases and J lost 3; bases outside the gene matches: 6. Germline V CDR1 and CDR2: SGHDN, FVKESK. Looking up the rest from reference TRBV14 and TRBJ1-4 gives the full variable domain: EAGVTQFPSHSVIEKGQTVTLRCDPISGHDNLYWYRRVMGKEIKFLLHFVKESKQDESGMPNNRFLAERTGGTYSTLKVQPAELEDSGVYFCASSVRQGPNEKLFFGSGTQLSVL.

This rearrangement joins TRBV7-9 to TRBJ1-1, with D possibly being TRBD1 (5 bases). The germline gives CDR1 SEHNR, CDR2 FQNEAQ (reference sequence). There are 13 residues in the CDR3. The V gene lost 7 bases and the J gene lost 6 bases, with 15 bases spanning the gap. This chain's CDR3 is CASKSKGPAEAFF. CDR3 coding DNA: TGTGCCAGCAAAAGTAAGGGGCCAGCTGAAGCTTTCTTT. The variable domain in full, with the rest retrieved from reference TRBV7-9 and TRBJ1-1, is DTGVSQNPRHKITKRGQNVTFRCDPISEHNRLYWYRQTLGQGPEFLTYFQNEAQLEKSRLLSDRFSAERPKGSFSTLEIQRTEQGDSAMYLCASKSKGPAEAFFGQGTRLTVV.

Turning to this clonotype: One junction end disagrees with the germline gene, perhaps due to a read error. The chain employs TRBV20-1 and TRBJ2-1, with D tentatively TRBD1 (6 bases). Germline CDR1 reads DFQATT; CDR2 reads SNEGSKA (reference sequence). The CDR3 contains 12 residues. CDR3 sequence: CIASLRGNEQFF. The DNA for the CDR3 is TGCATTGCTAGTTTGAGGGGGAATGAGCAGTTCTTC.

This rearrangement joins TRBV28 to TRBJ1-2; 7 positions match TRBD1. Germline-derived CDR1 and CDR2 are MDHEN and SYDVKM. CDR3 length: 18 residues. V lost 2 bases to trimming and J lost 0 bases; unmatched junction nucleotides: 12. CDR3 DNA: TGTGCCAGCAGTTTACCGAATCAGGGGGTTCAAGCTAACTATGGCTACACCTTC. Translated: CASSLPNQGVQANYGYTF.

The chain uses TRBV9 and TRBJ2-3; D unresolved. The CDR3 is 14 amino acids. The germline V gene encodes CDR1 SGDLS and CDR2 YYNGEE. Trimming shortened V by 3 bases and J by 4 bases, and 12 bases separated the two germline ends. CDR3 sequence: CASSAHGIADTQYF. The CDR3 DNA sequence: TGTGCCAGCAGCGCCCATGGGATAGCAGATACGCAGTATTTT.